These T cell receptor beta chains were read from a single sample in a study of CD8 T cells in ankylosing spondylitis. TCRdb used MiXCR to reprocess the 5' RACE reads, holding one entry per CDR3 protein. The data contain about 500,000 distinct CDR3 sequences, over 9.5% of them seen just once; the ten biggest clones take up nearly 7%. The sequencing sample was made of blood, either unsorted or a sorted T cell fraction (not recorded which). The source of these receptors is a male donor with ankylosing spondylitis. CDR3s include the opening cysteine and the closing phenylalanine or tryptophan. A D gene is named only where the DNA matches it firmly. Part of the rows lack a size; the others show once, few, many or a class for expanded clones.

CDR3 DNA	CDR3 protein	D gene	V gene	clone size	J gene
TGCGCCAGCAGCACACAGGGGGCGAGTGAGACCCAGTACTTC	CASSTQGASETQYF	TRBD1	TRBV5-1	few	TRBJ2-5
TGTGCCAGCAGCCAAGGAGGGCTAGGGGATAAGCAGTATTTT	CASSQGGLGDKQYF	NA	TRBV14	NA	TRBJ2-3
TGTGCCACCAGTGATGCCGGACTAGCGGGAGCGCAAGATACGCAGTATTTT	CATSDAGLAGAQDTQYF	TRBD2	TRBV24-1	NA	TRBJ2-3
TGCGCCAGCAGCCCCACTAGCGGGAGAAGCTACGAGCAGTACTTC	CASSPTSGRSYEQYF	TRBD2	TRBV10-2	many	TRBJ2-7
TGTGCCAGCAGCTTAGTTTATGTAACCGGGGAGCTGTTTTTT	CASSLVYVTGELFF	NA	TRBV7-2	many	TRBJ2-2
TGTGCCACCAGTGATGACCGACTAGCGGGAGGGAACTACAATGAGCAGTTCTTC	CATSDDRLAGGNYNEQFF	TRBD2	TRBV24-1	NA	TRBJ2-1
TGTGCCAGCAGTTACGGGGGATTCACCACCGGGGAGCTGTTTTTT	CASSYGGFTTGELFF	NA	TRBV6-5	NA	TRBJ2-2
TGTGCCAGCAGCCCCGGGCCCGGGAAAGGCCAATACAATGAGCAGTTCTTC	CASSPGPGKGQYNEQFF	NA	TRBV7-9	NA	TRBJ2-1
TGTGCCAGCAGTCCCGACTCAGGGAAGTACACTGAAGCTTTCTTT	CASSPDSGKYTEAFF	NA	TRBV27	NA	TRBJ1-1
TGTGCCAGCAGCCAAGGTACGGCGGGCTGGCGCACAGATACGCAGTATTTT	CASSQGTAGWRTDTQYF	NA	TRBV14	once	TRBJ2-3
TGCAGTGCAGCGACTAGCGGAAGTTACAATGAGCAGTTCTTC	CSAATSGSYNEQFF	TRBD2	TRBV20-1	NA	TRBJ2-1
TGCGCCAGCAGCCCGCGTAGGGGTAATGAGCAGTTCTTC	CASSPRRGNEQFF	NA	TRBV5-1	many	TRBJ2-1
TGCAGTGCAAAAAAAGCCCTGAGCTCCTACGAGCAGTACTTC	CSAKKALSSYEQYF	NA	TRBV20-1	few	TRBJ2-7
TGCAGCGTTGAAGATCAGGAGACCCAGTACTTC	CSVEDQETQYF	NA	TRBV29-1	NA	TRBJ2-5
TGTGCCAGCAGCTTAGTCTCAAGTAATGAAAAACTGTTTTTT	CASSLVSSNEKLFF	NA	TRBV7-9	NA	TRBJ1-4